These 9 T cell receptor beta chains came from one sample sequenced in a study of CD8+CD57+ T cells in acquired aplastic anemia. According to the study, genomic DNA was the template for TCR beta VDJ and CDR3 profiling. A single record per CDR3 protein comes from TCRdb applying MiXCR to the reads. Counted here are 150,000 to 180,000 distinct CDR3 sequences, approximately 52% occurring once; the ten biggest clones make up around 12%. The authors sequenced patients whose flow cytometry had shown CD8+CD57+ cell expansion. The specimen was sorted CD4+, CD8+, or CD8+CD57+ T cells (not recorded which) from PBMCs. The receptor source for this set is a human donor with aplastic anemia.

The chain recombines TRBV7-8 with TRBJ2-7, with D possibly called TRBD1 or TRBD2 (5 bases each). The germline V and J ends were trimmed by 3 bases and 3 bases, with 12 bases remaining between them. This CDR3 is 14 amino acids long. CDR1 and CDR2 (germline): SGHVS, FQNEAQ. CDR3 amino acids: CASSLGRWVYEQYF. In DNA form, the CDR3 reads TGTGCCAGCAGCTTGGGACGGTGGGTCTACGAGCAGTACTTC.

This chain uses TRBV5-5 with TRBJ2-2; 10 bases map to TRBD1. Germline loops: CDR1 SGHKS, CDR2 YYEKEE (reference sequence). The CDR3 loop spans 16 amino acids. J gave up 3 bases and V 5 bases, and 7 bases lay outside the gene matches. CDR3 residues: CASRLRQGADTGELFF. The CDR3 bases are TGTGCCAGCAGACTACGACAGGGGGCGGACACCGGGGAGCTGTTTTTT.

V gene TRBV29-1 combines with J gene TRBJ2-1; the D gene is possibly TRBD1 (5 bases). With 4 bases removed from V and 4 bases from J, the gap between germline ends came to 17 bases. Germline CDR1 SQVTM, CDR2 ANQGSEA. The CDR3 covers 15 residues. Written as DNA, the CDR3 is TGCAGCGTTGTAGGTTCGGCAGGGTGGTACAATGAGCAGTTCTTC. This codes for CSVVGSAGWYNEQFF.

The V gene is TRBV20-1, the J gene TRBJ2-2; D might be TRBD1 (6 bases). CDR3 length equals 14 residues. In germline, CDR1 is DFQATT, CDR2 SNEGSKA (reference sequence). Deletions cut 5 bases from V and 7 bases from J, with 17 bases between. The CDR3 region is CSAPKGDRIGELFF. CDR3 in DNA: TGCAGTGCTCCCAAGGGGGATCGGATCGGGGAGCTGTTTTTT.

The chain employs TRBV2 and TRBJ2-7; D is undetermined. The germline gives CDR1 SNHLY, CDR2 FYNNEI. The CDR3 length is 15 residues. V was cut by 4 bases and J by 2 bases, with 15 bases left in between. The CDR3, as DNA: TGTGCCAGCAGTGGAAAGACCGGGTTTCCCTACGAGCAGTACTTC. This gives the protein CASSGKTGFPYEQYF.

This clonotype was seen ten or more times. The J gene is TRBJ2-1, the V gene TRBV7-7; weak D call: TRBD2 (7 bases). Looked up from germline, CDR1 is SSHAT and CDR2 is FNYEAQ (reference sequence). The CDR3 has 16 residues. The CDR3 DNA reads TGTGCTATTTCTCTCGCGGGGGCCGACAGGACTACAGAGCAGTTCTTC. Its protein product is CAISLAGADRTTEQFF.

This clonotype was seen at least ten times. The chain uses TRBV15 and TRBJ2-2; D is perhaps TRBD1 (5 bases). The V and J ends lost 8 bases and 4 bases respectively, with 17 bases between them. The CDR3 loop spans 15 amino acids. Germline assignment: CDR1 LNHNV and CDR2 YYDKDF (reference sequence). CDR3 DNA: TGTGCCACCGGTACTGGGGCGCTTAGCACCGGGGAGCTGTTTTTT. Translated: CATGTGALSTGELFF.

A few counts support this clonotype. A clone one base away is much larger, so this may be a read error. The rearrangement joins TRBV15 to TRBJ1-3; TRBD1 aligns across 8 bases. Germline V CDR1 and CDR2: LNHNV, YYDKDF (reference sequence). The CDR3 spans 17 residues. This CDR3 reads CATSRDSVDRVGDTIYF. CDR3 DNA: TGTGCCACCAGCAGAGATTCGGTGGACAGGGTTGGAGACACCATATATTTT.

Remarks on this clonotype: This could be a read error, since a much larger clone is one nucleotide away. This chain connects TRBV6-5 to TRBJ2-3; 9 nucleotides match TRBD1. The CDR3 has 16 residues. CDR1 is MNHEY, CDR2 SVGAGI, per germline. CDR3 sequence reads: CASSSSRTGVSDTHYF. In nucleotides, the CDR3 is TGTGCCAGCAGCTCCTCCCGGACAGGGGTGTCAGATACGCACTATTTT.